This T cell receptor beta chain was recorded in a study of blood T cell repertoires in COVID-19. Original methodology: Amplified reference gene primers provided the basis for estimating nucleated cell counts. Produced via immunoSEQ multiplex PCR; TCRdb's table is partial and in-frame only. Clonal size and the V and J genes are those of that table, whereas D and trimming came from the DNA. The table lists a few hundred thousand clones, 89% of them singletons. Germline V gene data show CDR1 as SGDLS and CDR2 as YYNGEE. V was trimmed by 2 bases and J by 5 bases, leaving 8 bases between them. This CDR3 region has 13 residues. Participants came from about two dozen US areas, aged about 18 to 90 years. Participant-reported clinical history was the basis for cohort assignment.

The clonotype comes from a woman aged 35 to 49 who had recovered from COVID-19. The chain is built from TRBV9 and TRBJ2-1; D might be TRBD1 (5 bases). The sample was PBMCs or T cells enriched from blood (not recorded which). The CDR3 protein is CASSVQGHNEQFF. In DNA, the CDR3 is TGTGCCAGCAGCGTTCAGGGCCACAATGAGCAGTTCTTC.